Sequencing of this TCR beta chain was carried out in a study of cytomegalovirus exposure and HLA in healthy donors. The study's findings and limits: There were some public TCRs occurring in many donors, but most TCR sequences were rare. The study listed under 200 cytomegalovirus-associated TCR beta chains.

The study drew the donors from its roughly 120-subject validation cohort, separate from the roughly 700-subject first cohort. Using immunoSEQ multiplex PCR, the repertoire was profiled, and TCRdb retains in-frame clones only, with some absent. In the table there are roughly 130,000 clones, about 90% of which are singletons. This CDR3 comprises 13 residues. With 4 bases removed from V and 0 bases from J, the gap between germline ends came to 7 bases. Germline assignment: CDR1 MNHNS and CDR2 SASEGT. A word on this clone: The antigen is undetermined.

The chain carries TRBV6-1 and TRBJ2-7, with a weak D call TRBD1 (5 bases). This receptor was taken from a young man in good health and CMV-seronegative. Specimen: PBMCs. CDR3 sequence: CASSGTISYEQYF. As DNA, the CDR3 is TGTGCCAGCAGTGGGACAATCTCCTACGAGCAGTACTTC.